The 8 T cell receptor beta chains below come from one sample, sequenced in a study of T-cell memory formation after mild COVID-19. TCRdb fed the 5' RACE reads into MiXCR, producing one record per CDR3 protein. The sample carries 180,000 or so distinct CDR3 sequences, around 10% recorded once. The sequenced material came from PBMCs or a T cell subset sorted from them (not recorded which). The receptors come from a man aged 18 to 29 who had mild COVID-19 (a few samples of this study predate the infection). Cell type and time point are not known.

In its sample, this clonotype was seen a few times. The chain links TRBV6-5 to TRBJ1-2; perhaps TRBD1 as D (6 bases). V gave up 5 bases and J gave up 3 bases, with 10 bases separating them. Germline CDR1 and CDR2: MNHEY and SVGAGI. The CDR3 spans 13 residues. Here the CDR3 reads CASSQDSYYGYTF. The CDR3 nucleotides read TGTGCCAGCAGTCAGGACAGTTACTATGGCTACACCTTC.

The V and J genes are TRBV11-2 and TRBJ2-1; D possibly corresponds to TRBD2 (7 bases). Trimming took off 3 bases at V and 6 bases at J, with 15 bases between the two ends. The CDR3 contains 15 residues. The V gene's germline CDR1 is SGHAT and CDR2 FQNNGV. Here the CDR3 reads CASSFPGGRGNEQFF. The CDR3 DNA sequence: TGTGCCAGCAGCTTTCCCGGGGGGCGAGGCAATGAGCAGTTCTTC.

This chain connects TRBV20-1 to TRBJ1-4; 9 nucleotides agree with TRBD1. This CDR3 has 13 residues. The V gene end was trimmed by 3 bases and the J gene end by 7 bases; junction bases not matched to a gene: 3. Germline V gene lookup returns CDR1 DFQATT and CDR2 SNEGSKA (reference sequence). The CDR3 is CSARWDRAEKLFF. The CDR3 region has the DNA TGCAGTGCTAGGTGGGACAGGGCTGAAAAACTGTTTTTT.

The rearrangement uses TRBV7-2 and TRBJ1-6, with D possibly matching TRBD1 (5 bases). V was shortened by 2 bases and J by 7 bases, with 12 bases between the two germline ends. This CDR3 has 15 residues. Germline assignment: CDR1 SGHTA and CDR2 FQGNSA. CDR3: CASSLQGGSNSPLHF. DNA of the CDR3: TGTGCCAGCAGCTTACAGGGAGGTTCCAATTCACCCCTCCACTTT.

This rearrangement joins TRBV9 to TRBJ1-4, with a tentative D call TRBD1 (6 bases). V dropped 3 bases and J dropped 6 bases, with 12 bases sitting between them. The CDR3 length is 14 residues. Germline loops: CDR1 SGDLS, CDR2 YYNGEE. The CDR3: CASSAGVYDEKLFF. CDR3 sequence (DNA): TGTGCCAGCAGCGCAGGGGTCTACGATGAAAAACTGTTTTTT.

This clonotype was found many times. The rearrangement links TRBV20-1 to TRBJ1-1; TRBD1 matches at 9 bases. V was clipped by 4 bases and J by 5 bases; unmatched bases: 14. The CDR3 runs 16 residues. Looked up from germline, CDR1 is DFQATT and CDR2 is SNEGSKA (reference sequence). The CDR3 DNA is TGCAGTGCTAATAACCCACAGGGGGCACGCGGGACTGAAGCTTTCTTT. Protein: CSANNPQGARGTEAFF.

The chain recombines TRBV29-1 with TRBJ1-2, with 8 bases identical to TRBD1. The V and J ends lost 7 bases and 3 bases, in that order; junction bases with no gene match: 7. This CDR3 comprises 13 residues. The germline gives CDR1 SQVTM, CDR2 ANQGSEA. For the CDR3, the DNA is TGCAGCGACAGACAGGGGCTGGACTATGGCTACACCTTC. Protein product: CSDRQGLDYGYTF.

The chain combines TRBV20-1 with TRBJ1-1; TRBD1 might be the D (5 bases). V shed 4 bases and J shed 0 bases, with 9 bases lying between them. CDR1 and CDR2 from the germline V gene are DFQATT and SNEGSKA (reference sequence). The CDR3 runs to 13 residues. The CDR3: CSANPDMNTEAFF. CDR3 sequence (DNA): TGCAGTGCTAATCCGGACATGAACACTGAAGCTTTCTTT.